Detailed here is one T cell receptor beta chain. Method: immunoSEQ multiplex PCR; TCRdb's copy keeps in-frame clones and lacks some. This table holds about 130,000 clones, about four fifths found once. This specimen belongs to a study of blood T cell repertoires in COVID-19. Study-wide context: PBMCs, B-cell-depleted T cells, or T cells provided the cDNA or gDNA that made up the material.

CDR1 is SQVTM, CDR2 ANQGSEA, per germline. Trimming removed 4 bases from V and 3 bases from J, with 15 bases in between. This CDR3 has 15 residues. Individuals drawn from approximately 26 US areas were about 18 to 95 years old. Self-reported history from a screening survey and questionnaire set each donor's cohort. Recovered status applied to Cohort 3 donors who had two consecutive negative PCRs. It also applied to those with clearance or with symptom resolution. The sample taken for sequencing was PBMCs or T cells enriched from blood (not recorded which). The J gene is TRBJ1-4, the V gene TRBV29-1; perhaps TRBD1 as D (5 bases). The clonotype was recovered from a man between 50 and 59 years old who had recovered from COVID-19. This chain's CDR3 is CSVVFGGKANEKLFF. As DNA, the CDR3 is TGCAGCGTTGTGTTTGGGGGGAAGGCTAATGAAAAACTGTTTTTT.